These 2 T cell receptor beta chains were sequenced from one sample in a study of CD8 T cells in Susac syndrome. Random hexamers were used to reverse transcribe the RNA input (roughly 0.5 to 1 ug). Via MiXCR, TCRdb re-called the immunoSEQ multiplex PCR reads, giving one row per CDR3 protein. The sample consists of roughly 150,000 distinct CDR3 sequences, more than 90% of them appearing once. The specimen sequenced was CD4+ T cells from PBMCs. Source of these receptors: a human donor with Susac syndrome.

The genes are TRBV20-1 and TRBJ2-3; 8 bases match TRBD1. This CDR3 is built from 15 residues. V dropped 4 bases and J dropped 4; count of bases not matched to a gene: 10. Germline assignment: CDR1 DFQATT and CDR2 SNEGSKA (reference sequence). CDR3 in amino acids: CSAIWTGRAADTQYF. Written as DNA, the CDR3 is TGCAGTGCTATATGGACAGGGAGAGCGGCAGATACGCAGTATTTT.

The chain uses TRBV5-1 and TRBJ1-2; D is possibly TRBD1 (5 bases). CDR3 size: 16 residues. The germline V and J ends were trimmed by 4 bases and 4 bases, with 20 bases remaining between them. CDR1 and CDR2 (germline): SGHRS, YFSETQ. The CDR3 loop is CASSPGTPQSRYGYTF. CDR3 sequence (DNA): TGCGCCAGCAGCCCCGGGACCCCCCAGTCTCGCTATGGCTACACCTTC. The full variable domain, completed using reference TRBV5-1 and TRBJ1-2, is KAGVTQTPRYLIKTRGQQVTLSCSPISGHRSVSWYQQTPGQGLQFLFEYFSETQRNKGNFPGRFSGRQFSNSRSEMNVSTLELGDSALYLCASSPGTPQSRYGYTFGSGTRLTVV.